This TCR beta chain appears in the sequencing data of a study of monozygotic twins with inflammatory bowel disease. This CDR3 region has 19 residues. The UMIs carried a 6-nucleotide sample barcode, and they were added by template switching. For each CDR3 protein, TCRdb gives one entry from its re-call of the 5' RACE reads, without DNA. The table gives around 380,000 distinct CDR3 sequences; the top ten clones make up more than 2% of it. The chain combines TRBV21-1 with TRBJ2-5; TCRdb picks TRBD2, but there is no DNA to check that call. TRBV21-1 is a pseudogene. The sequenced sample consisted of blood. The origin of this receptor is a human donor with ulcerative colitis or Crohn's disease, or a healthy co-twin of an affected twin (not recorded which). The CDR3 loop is CASSKVGKQLGLAGETQYF.